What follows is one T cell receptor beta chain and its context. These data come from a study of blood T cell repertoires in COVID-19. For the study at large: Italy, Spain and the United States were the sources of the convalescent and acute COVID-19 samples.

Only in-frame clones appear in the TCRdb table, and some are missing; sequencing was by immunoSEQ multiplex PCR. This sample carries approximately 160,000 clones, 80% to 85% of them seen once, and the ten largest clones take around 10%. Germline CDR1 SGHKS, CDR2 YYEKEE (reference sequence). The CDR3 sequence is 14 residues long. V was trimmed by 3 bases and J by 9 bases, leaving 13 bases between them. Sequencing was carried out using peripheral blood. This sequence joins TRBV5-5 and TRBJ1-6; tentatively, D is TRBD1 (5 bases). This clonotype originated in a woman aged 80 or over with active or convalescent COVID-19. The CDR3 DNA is TGTGCCAGCAGCTGGACACTAAGTGGTTCACCCCTCCACTTT. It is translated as CASSWTLSGSPLHF.